These 2 T cell receptor beta chains came from one sample sequenced in a study of technical replicates of blood from several donors. TCRdb keeps only in-frame clones here, not all; method: immunoSEQ multiplex PCR. The sample holds fewer than 95,000 clones, 91% seen once. Sequenced: T cells isolated from PBMCs. Every receptor here comes from a human donor in good health.

V usage is TRBV9 and J usage is TRBJ1-2; TRBD1 agrees at 9 bases. Germline-derived CDR1 and CDR2 are SGDLS and YYNGEE. The V and J ends lost 1 base and 7 bases, in that order; junction bases with no gene match: 8. The CDR3 is 15 residues long. CDR3 region: CASSVTRTGASGYTF. The CDR3 coding sequence is TGTGCCAGCAGCGTAACAAGGACAGGGGCGAGTGGCTACACCTTC.

The chain carries TRBV7-9 and TRBJ1-1, with 11 bases matching TRBD1. The CDR3 sequence is 15 residues long. V lost 5 bases, J lost 3 bases, and 5 bases stayed unmatched. Per germline, CDR1 SEHNR and CDR2 FQNEAQ (reference sequence). As DNA, the CDR3 is TGTGCCAGCAGCCCAGGACAGGGGGCGTACACTGAAGCTTTCTTT. As protein: CASSPGQGAYTEAFF.